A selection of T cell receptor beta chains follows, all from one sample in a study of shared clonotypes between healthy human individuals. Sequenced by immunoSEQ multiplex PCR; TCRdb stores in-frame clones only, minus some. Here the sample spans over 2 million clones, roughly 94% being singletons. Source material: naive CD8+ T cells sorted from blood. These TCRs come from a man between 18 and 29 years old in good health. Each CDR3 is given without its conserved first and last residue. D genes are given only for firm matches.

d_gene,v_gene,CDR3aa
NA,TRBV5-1,ASSFGGRSPLH
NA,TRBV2,ASSVRPPPPIEQY
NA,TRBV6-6,ASSYADMNTEAF
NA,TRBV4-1,ASSHPGDYEQY
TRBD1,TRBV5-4,ASSSTGTGGRSGNTIY
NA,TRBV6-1,ASNRLEKETQY
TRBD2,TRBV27,ASSLSGIAGGQDTQY
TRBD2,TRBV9,ASSGGLAQSYEQY
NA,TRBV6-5,ATSSGPSYEQY
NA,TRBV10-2,ASSESASQETQY
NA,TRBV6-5,ASSYSRNNEQF
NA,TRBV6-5,ASSYTGSSTEAF
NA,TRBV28,ASAGWGENGYT
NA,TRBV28,ASSDTLTGSYEQY
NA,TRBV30,AWSVRVGYEQY
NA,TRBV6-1,ASSEASRGYEQY
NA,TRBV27,ASSFGSEQY
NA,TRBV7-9,ASSLVGEGVEKLF
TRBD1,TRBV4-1,ASSQRDRDRGHETQY
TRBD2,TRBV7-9,ASSSPGTSGSTDTQY
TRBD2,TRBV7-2,ASSLEAMPSGFFPYEQY
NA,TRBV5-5,ASSWIRDTYNEQF
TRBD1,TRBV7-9,ASSNIPGQENTEAF
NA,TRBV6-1,ASSDTAQGVNTEAF
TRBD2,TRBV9,ASSVVSGSYEQY